Listed here are 7 T cell receptor beta chains from one sample, sequenced in a study of T cells expressing NK-cell markers (dated by TCRdb to the early 2020s). Libraries were prepared through 5' RACE. TCRdb lists the instrument as Illumina HiSeq 2000. Based on TCRdb reprocessing of the reads, there is one entry per CDR3 protein sequence, and DNA is missing. The sample table includes almost 450,000 distinct CDR3 sequences. 7.3% of the sample goes to the ten largest clones. Source material: blood T cells: a sorted CD56 or NKG2C T cell subset, CD4+ or CD8+ T cells, or bulk PBMC T cells (not recorded which). The receptors were gathered from a woman aged 18-69 years in good health.

The chain recombines TRBV7-2 with TRBJ1-2. Germline CDR1 SGHTA, CDR2 FQGNSA. This CDR3 is built from 14 residues. CDR3 loop: CASSFTAGNYGYTF.

The chain employs TRBV12-3 or TRBV12-4 and TRBJ2-7; lacking DNA, the TRBD2 call made by TCRdb goes unchecked. The CDR3 runs 17 residues. CDR3 loop: CASSLARLAGSSYEQYF.

V and J are TRBV11-1 and TRBJ2-2; the D call of TRBD2 rests on TCRdb alone, since no DNA is present to check it. The germline gives CDR1 SGHAT, CDR2 FQDESV (reference sequence). This CDR3 region has 18 residues. The CDR3 spells CASSLRSSGGIENGELFF.

The chain joins TRBV7-2 to TRBJ1-2. The CDR3 loop spans 13 amino acids. Germline V CDR1 and CDR2: SGHTA, FQGNSA. The CDR3 reads CASSLVPENGYTF.

The rearrangement uses TRBV20-1 and TRBJ2-7; without DNA, the TCRdb call of TRBD2 cannot be checked. The V gene's germline CDR1 is DFQATT and CDR2 SNEGSKA (reference sequence). The CDR3 loop spans 15 amino acids. CDR3 region: CSASISREGTYEQYF.

V usage is TRBV29-1 and J usage is TRBJ2-1; TCRdb selects TRBD1, and the lack of DNA leaves this call unchecked. The CDR3 extends over 12 amino acids. CDR1 is SQVTM, CDR2 ANQGSEA, per germline. CDR3 in amino acids: CSAGGGSNEQFF.

The chain uses TRBV15 and TRBJ2-1. The CDR3 totals 15 residues. From germline, CDR1 is LNHNV and CDR2 YYDKDF (reference sequence). Here the CDR3 reads CATSRVGGYYNEQFF.